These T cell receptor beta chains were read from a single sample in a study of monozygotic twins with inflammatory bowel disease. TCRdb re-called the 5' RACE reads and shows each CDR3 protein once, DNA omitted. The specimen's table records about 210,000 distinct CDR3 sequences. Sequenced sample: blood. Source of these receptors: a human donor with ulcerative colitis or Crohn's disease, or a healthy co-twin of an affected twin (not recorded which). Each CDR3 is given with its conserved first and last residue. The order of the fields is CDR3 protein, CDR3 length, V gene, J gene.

CASSPLQDTYEQYF,14,TRBV18,TRBJ2-7
CASSLGAGSGSEQFF,15,TRBV7-2,TRBJ2-1
CSASGGLGTEAFF,13,TRBV20-1,TRBJ1-1
CASSPTAGHSEKLFF,15,TRBV3-1,TRBJ1-4
CASSLKPGNGYTF,13,TRBV7-6,TRBJ1-2
CASSGHIKKGYTF,13,TRBV27,TRBJ1-2
CASSLPPGGPPGELFF,16,TRBV5-1,TRBJ2-2
CASVLPTRDRTYNEQFF,17,TRBV6-8,TRBJ2-1
CSAKSVLEAFF,11,TRBV20-1,TRBJ1-1
CASSSPRTANTGELFF,16,TRBV5-1,TRBJ2-2
CATSREFEARVSYEQYF,17,TRBV15,TRBJ2-7
CASTFSKDLRDFGELFF,17,TRBV5-1,TRBJ2-2
CASSDAQVAGIEQYF,15,TRBV5-1,TRBJ2-7
CASSAWDGTYEQYF,14,TRBV9,TRBJ2-7
CASSPTATAHEQYF,14,TRBV18,TRBJ2-7
CSGSKSNYGYTF,12,TRBV20-1,TRBJ1-2
CSAPWGVRDEQYF,13,TRBV20-1,TRBJ2-7
CASSFSRSNYEQYF,14,TRBV7-2,TRBJ2-7
CASSPWSEGELFF,13,TRBV7-8,TRBJ2-2
CASSPRNPTLLLF,13,TRBV7-2,TRBJ1-1
CASSLITGTFSYEQYF,16,TRBV7-2,TRBJ2-7
CASTPGGPTDTQYF,14,TRBV3-1,TRBJ2-3
CSVGGAGSNQPQHF,14,TRBV29-1,TRBJ1-5
CASSDESGYYGYTF,14,TRBV7-9,TRBJ1-2
CASQEFSYNSPLHF,14,TRBV6-6,TRBJ1-6
CASSSQGWGTEAFF,14,TRBV18,TRBJ1-1
CASSPPSPGWGGNIQYF,17,TRBV18,TRBJ2-4
CASSLRLEGDTQYF,14,TRBV7-9,TRBJ2-3
CAISEQQPANTGELFF,16,TRBV10-3,TRBJ2-2